This T cell receptor (beta chain) was recovered during a study of siplizumab effects on memory and regulatory T cells. General study findings and limits: Alloreactive sequences tracing back to unstimulated CD4+ memory cells fell significantly with siplizumab. In roughly 75-97% of proliferating CD4+ or CD8+ clones, a naive or memory phenotype could not be assigned. Greater diversity than memory cells seemed evident in naive T cells, which also appeared to be major alloresponse contributors.

Remarks on this clone: The target antigen is unknown.

TCRdb's table, derived via immunoSEQ multiplex PCR, lists solely in-frame clones and lacks some. The sample consists of around 87,000 clones, 70% to 90% of them appearing once. V shed 5 bases and J shed 4 bases, with 5 bases lying between them. The CDR3 has 11 residues. Germline assignment: CDR1 GTSNPN and CDR2 SVGIG (reference sequence). Specimen: CD4+ T cells sorted from blood. This sequence originates from a human donor in good health. This chain uses TRBV30 with TRBJ1-4; D gene ambiguous. The CDR3 nucleotides are TGTGCCTGGGGTCGTAATGAAAAACTGTTTTTT. This encodes CAWGRNEKLFF.